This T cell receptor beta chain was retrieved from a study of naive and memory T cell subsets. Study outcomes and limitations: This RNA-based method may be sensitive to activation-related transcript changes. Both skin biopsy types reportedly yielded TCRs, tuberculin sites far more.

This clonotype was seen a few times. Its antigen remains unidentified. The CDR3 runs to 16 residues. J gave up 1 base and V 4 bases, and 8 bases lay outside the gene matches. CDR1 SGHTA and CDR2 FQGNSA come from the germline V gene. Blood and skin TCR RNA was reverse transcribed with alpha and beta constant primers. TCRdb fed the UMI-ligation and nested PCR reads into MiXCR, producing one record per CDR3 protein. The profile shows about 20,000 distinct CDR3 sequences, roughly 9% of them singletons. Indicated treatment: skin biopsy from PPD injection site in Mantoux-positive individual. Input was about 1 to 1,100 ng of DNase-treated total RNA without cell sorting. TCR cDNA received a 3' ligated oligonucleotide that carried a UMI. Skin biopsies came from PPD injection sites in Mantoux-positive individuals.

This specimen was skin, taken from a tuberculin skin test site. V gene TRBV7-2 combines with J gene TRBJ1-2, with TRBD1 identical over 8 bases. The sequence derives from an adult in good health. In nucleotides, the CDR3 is TGTGCCAGCAGCTACCATCCAGGGGGCCTTAACTATGGCTACACCTTC. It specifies CASSYHPGGLNYGYTF.